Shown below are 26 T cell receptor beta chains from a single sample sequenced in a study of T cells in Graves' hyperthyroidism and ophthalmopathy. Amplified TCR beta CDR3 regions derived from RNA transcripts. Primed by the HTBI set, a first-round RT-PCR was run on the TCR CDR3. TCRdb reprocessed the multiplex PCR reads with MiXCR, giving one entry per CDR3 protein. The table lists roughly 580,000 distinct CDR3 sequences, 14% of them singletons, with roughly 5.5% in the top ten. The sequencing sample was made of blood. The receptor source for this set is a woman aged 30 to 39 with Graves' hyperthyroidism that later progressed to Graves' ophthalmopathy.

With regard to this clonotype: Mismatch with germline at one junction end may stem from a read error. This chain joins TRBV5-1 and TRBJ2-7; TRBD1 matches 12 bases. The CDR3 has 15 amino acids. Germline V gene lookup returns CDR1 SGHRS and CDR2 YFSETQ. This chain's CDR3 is CASSSGQGAAYKQYF. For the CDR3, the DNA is TGCGCCAGCAGCTCGGGACAGGGGGCGGCCTACAAGCAGTACTTC.

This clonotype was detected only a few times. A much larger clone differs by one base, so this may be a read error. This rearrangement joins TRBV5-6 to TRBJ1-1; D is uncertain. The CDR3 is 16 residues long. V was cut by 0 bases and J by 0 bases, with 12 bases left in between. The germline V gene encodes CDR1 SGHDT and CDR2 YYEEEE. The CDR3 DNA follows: TGTGCCAGCAGCTTGGATTCTCTTAGGCTGAACACTGAAGCTTTCTTT. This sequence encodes CASSLDSLRLNTEAFF.

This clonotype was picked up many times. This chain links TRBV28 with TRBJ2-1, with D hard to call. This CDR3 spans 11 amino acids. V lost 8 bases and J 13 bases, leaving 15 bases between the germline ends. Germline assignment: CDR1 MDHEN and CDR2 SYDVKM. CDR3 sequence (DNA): TGTGCCAGCTGGACGGCCGGCCCCCAGTTCTTC. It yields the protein CASWTAGPQFF.

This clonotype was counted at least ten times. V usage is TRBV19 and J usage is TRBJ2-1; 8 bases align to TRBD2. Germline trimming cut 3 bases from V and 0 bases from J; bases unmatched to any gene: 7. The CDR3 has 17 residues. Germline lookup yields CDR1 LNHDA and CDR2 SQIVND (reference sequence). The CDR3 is CASSIGVGTSSYNEQFF. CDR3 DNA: TGTGCCAGTAGTATCGGAGTCGGGACTAGCTCCTACAATGAGCAGTTCTTC. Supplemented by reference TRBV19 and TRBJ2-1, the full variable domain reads DGGITQSPKYLFRKEGQNVTLSCEQNLNHDAMYWYRQDPGQGLRLIYYSQIVNDFQKGDIAEGYSVSREKKESFPLTVTSAQKNPTAFYLCASSIGVGTSSYNEQFFGPGTRLTVL.

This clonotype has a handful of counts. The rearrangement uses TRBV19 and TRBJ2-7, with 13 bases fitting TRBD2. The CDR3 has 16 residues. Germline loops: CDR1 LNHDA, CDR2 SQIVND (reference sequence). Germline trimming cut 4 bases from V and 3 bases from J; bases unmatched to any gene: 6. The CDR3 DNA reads TGTGCCAGTAGTAAATCCGGGACTAGCGGGAACTACGAGCAGTACTTC. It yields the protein CASSKSGTSGNYEQYF.

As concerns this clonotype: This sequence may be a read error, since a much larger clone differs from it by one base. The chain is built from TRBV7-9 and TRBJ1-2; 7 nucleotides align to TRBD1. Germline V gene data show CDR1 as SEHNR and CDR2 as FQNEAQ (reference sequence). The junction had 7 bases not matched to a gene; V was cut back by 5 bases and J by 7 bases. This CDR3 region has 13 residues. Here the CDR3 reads CASSPGQVSGYTF. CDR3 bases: TGTGCCAGCAGCCCCGGACAGGTCTCTGGCTACACCTTC.

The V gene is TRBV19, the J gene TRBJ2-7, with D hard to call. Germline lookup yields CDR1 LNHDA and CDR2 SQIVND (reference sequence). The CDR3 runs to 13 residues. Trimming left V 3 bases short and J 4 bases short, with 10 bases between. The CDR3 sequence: CASSIEITYEQYF. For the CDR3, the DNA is TGTGCCAGTAGTATCGAGATCACATACGAGCAGTACTTC.

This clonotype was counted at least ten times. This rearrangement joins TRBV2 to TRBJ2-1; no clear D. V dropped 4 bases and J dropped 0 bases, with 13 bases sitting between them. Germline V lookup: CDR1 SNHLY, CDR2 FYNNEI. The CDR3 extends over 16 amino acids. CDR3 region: CASSVSIYLSYNEQFF. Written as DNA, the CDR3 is TGTGCCAGCAGTGTCAGCATCTACCTCTCCTACAATGAGCAGTTCTTC. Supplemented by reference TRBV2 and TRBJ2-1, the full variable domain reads EPEVTQTPSHQVTQMGQEVILRCVPISNHLYFYWYRQILGQKVEFLVSFYNNEISEKSEIFDDQFSVERPDGSNFTLKIRSTKLEDSAMYFCASSVSIYLSYNEQFFGPGTRLTVL.

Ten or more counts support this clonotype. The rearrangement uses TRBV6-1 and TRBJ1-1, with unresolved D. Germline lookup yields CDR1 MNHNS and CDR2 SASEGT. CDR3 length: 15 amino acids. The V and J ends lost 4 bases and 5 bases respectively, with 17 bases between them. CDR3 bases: TGTGCCAGCAGTGCCGAGGCCTCAATTCGGACTGAAGCTTTCTTT. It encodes CASSAEASIRTEAFF.

CDR3 sequence: CASSLAGLAGEQFF. The CDR3 coding sequence is TGTGCCAGCAGCCTGGCGGGACTAGCCGGTGAGCAGTTCTTC. The chain recombines TRBV7-2 with TRBJ2-1; 9 nucleotides line up with TRBD2. CDR1 and CDR2 from the germline V gene are SGHTA and FQGNSA. This CDR3 has 14 amino acids. V shed 5 bases, J shed 9 bases, and the junction held 8 bases outside the gene matches.

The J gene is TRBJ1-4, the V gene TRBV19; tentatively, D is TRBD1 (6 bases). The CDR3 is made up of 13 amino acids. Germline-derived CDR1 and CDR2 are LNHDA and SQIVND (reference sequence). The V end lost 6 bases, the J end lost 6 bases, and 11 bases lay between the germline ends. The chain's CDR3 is CASRRAGDEKLFF. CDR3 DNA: TGTGCCAGTAGACGGGCAGGGGATGAAAAACTGTTTTTT.

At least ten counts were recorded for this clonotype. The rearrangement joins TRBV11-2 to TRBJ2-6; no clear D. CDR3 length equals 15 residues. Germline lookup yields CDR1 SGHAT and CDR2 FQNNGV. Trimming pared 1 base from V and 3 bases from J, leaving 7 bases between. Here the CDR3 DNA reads TGTGCCAGCAGCTTAGCTGGGCTTGGGGCCAACGTCCTGACTTTC. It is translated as CASSLAGLGANVLTF.

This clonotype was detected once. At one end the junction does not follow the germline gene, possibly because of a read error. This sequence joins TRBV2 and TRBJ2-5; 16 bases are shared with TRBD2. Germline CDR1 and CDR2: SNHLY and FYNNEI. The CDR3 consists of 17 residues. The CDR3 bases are TGTGCCAGCGTATTGGGACTAGCGGGAGGGCCGAGGAAGACTCAGTACTTC. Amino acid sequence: CASVLGLAGGPRKTQYF.

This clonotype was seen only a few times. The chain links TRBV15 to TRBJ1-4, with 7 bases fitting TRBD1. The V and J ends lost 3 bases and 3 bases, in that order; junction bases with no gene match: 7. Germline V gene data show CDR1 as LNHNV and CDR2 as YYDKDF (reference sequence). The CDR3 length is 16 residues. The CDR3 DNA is TGTGCCACCAGCAGCGACACAGGGGCTCCTAATGAAAAACTGTTTTTT. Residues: CATSSDTGAPNEKLFF.

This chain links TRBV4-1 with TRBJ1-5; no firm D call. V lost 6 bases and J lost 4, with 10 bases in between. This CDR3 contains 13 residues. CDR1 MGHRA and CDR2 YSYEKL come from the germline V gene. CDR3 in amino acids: CASSPLVNQPQHF. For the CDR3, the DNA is TGCGCCAGCAGTCCCCTAGTTAATCAGCCCCAGCATTTT.

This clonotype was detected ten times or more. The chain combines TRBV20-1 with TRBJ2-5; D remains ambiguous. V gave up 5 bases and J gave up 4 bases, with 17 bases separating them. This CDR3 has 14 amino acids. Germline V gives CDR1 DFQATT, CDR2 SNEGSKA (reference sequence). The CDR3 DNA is TGCAGTGCTTACGACGGAAGAAAGGTAGAGACCCAGTACTTC. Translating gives CSAYDGRKVETQYF.

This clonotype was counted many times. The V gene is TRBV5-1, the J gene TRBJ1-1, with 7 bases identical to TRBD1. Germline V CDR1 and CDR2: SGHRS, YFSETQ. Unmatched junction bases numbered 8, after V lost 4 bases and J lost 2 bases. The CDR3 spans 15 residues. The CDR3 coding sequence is TGCGCCAGCAGCGGAAGTGGGACAGTAAACACTGAAGCTTTCTTT. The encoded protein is CASSGSGTVNTEAFF.

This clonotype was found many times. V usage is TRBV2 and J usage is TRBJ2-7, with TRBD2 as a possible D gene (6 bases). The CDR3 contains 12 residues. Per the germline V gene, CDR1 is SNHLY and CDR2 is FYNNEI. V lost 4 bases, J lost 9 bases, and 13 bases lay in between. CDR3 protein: CASSVTSLGQYF. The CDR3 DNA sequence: TGTGCCAGCAGTGTCACTAGCTTGGGGCAGTACTTC.

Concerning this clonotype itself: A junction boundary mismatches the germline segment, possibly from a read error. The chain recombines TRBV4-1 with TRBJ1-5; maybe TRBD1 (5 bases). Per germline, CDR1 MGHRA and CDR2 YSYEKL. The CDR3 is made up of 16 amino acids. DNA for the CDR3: TGCGCCAGAAGCCAATCGGGTGGCAGGGTCAATCAGCCCCAGCATTTT. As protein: CARSQSGGRVNQPQHF.

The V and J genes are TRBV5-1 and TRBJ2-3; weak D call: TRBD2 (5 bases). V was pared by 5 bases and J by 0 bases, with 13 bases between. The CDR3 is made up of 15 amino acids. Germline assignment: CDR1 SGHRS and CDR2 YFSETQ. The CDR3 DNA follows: TGCGCCAGCAGTCCTAGCAGATATAGCACAGATACGCAGTATTTT. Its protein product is CASSPSRYSTDTQYF.

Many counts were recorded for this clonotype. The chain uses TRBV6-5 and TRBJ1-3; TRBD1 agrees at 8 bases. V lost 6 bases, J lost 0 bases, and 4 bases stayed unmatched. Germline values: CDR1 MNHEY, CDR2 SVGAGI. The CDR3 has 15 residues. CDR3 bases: TGTGCCAGCAGCTATGGGACAGGCTCTGGAAACACCATATATTTT. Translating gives CASSYGTGSGNTIYF.

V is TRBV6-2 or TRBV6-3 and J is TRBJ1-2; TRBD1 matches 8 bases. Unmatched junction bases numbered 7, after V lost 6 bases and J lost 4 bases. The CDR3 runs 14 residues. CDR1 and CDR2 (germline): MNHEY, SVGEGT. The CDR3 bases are TGTGCCAGCAGGCACTCAGGGGGCGGCTATGGCTACACCTTC. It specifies CASRHSGGGYGYTF.

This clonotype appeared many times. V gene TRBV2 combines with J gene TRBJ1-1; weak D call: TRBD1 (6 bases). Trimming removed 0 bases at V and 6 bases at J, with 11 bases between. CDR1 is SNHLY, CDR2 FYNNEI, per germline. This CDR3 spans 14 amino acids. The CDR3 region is CASSEALRGSEAFF. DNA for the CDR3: TGTGCCAGCAGTGAAGCGCTTAGGGGGTCTGAAGCTTTCTTT.

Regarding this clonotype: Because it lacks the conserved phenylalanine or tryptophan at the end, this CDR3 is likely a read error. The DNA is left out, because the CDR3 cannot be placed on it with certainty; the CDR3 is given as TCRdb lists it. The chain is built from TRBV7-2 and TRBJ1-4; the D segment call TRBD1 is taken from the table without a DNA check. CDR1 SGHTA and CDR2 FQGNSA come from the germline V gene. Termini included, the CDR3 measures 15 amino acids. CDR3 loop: CASSQGGATNEKLFL.

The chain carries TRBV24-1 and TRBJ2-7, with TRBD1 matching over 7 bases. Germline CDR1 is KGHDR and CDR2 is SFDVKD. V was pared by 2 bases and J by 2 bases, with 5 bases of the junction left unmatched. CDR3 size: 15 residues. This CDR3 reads CATSDWDSPTYEQYF. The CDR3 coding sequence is TGTGCCACCAGTGATTGGGACAGTCCGACCTACGAGCAGTACTTC.

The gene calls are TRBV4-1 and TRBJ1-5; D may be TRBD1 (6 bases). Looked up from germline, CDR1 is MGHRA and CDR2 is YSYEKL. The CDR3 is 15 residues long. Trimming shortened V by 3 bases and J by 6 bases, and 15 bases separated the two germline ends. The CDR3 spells CASSQDHRAGQPQHF. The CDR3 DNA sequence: TGCGCCAGCAGCCAGGACCACAGGGCTGGTCAGCCCCAGCATTTT.